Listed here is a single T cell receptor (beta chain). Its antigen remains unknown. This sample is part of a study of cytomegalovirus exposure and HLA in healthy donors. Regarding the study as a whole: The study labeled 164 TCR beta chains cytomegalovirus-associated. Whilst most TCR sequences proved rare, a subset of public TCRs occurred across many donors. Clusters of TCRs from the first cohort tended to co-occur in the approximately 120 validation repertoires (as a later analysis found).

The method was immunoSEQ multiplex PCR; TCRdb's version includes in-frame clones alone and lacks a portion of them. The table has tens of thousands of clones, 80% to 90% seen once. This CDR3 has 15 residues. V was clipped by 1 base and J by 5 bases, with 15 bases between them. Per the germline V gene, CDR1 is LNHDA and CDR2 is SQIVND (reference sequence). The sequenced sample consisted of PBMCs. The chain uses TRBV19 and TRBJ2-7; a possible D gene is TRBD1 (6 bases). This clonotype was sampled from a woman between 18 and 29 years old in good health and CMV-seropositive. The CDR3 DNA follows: TGTGCCAGTAGTATAGTAGGACAGAGGGGCGACGAGCAGTACTTC. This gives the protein CASSIVGQRGDEQYF.